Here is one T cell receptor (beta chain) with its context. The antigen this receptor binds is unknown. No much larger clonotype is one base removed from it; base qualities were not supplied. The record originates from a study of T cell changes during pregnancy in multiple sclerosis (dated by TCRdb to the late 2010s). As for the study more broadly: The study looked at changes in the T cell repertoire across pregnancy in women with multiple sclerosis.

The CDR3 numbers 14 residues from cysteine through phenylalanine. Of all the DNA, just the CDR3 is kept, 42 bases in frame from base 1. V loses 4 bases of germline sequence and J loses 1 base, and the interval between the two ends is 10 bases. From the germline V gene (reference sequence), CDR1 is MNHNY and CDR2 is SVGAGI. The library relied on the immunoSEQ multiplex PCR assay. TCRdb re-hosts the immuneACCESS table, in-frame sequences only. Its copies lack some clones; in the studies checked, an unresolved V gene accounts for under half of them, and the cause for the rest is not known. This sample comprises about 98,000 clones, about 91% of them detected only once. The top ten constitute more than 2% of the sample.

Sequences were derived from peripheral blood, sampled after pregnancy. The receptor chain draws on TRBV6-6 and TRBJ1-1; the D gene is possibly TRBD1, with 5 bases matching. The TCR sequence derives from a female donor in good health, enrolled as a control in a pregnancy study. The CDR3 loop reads CASSWTTGNTEAFF. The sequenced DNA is TGTGCCAGCAGTTGGACAACAGGGAACACTGAAGCTTTCTTT.